These T cell receptor beta chains were read from a single sample in a study of blood T cells in healthy people across ages. A single record per CDR3 protein comes from TCRdb applying MiXCR to the 5' RACE reads. In the table there are around 1,500,000 distinct CDR3 sequences, roughly 27% of which are singletons. Sample: blood. All receptors come from a woman in her thirties in good health. Both conserved end residues are part of each CDR3. Fields, in order: CDR3 length, D gene, V gene, J gene, CDR3 protein. A D gene is named only where the DNA matches it firmly.

>15|.|TRBV2|TRBJ2-1
CASRIDTRGAAEQFF
>13|.|TRBV11-2|TRBJ2-5
CASSLGKGGTQYF
>16|TRBD1|TRBV7-3|TRBJ2-1
CASSRSAGTGNDEQFF
>15|.|TRBV6-1|TRBJ2-2
CASSDSLMNTGELFF
>14|.|TRBV28|TRBJ2-7
CASSLEGTVYEQYF
>15|.|TRBV6-5|TRBJ1-2
CASSYSPGFSYGCTF
>11|.|TRBV7-9|TRBJ2-1
CAARDYNEQFF
>13|.|TRBV30|TRBJ2-5
CAWSVAMMETQYF
>14|.|TRBV6-6|TRBJ2-7
CASSYGTQSYEQYF
>16|TRBD1|TRBV12-3/TRBV12-4|TRBJ2-4
CASSFRDRGAWNIQYF
>15|.|TRBV20-1|TRBJ2-3
CSARDQMRSTDTQYF
>15|TRBD1|TRBV20-1|TRBJ1-2
CSARDRMGQGDGYTF
>11|.|TRBV7-2|TRBJ2-4
CASSYRNIQYF
>15|TRBD1|TRBV12-5|TRBJ2-5
CASGAGTGGRETQYF
>15|TRBD1|TRBV5-5|TRBJ1-5
CASSLVTGGNQPQHF
>14|TRBD2|TRBV11-2|TRBJ2-2
CAGKREGHTGELFF
>15|TRBD2|TRBV5-1|TRBJ2-1
CASSLGRTSDNEQFF
>14|TRBD1|TRBV20-1|TRBJ2-5
CSASGGTGQETQYF
>14|.|TRBV20-1|TRBJ1-1
CSARDHTGNTEAFF
>15|TRBD1|TRBV7-2|TRBJ2-1
CASSLDRDRINEQFF
>12|.|TRBV12-3/TRBV12-4|TRBJ2-7
CASGGIWGEQYF
>12|TRBD2|TRBV20-1|TRBJ2-7
CSATGTMYEQYF
>16|.|TRBV6-2/TRBV6-3|TRBJ1-1
CASSPARTALNNEAFF
>15|TRBD1|TRBV28|TRBJ2-7
CASSFPRQGFYEQYF
>14|TRBD1|TRBV20-1|TRBJ2-5
CSASGQGHQETQYF
>15|.|TRBV14|TRBJ2-2
CASSRVRDDTGELFF
>17|TRBD1|TRBV5-1|TRBJ1-1
CASSLGGTGGSDTEAFF
>15|TRBD2|TRBV2|TRBJ2-5
CASRIAGGPPETQYF
>16|.|TRBV27|TRBJ2-1
CASSGSWAVSYNEQFF
>11|.|TRBV7-2|TRBJ2-7
CTSSQLAQQYF
>13|.|TRBV20-1|TRBJ1-4
CSARAPQGWVLFF
>13|.|TRBV5-4|TRBJ2-7
CASRPDTSYEQYF
>12|.|TRBV7-2|TRBJ2-1
CASSSQLYEQFF
>15|.|TRBV20-1|TRBJ2-7
CSARDATGQRYEQYF
>11|.|TRBV29-1|TRBJ2-1
CSVERNFEQFF
>16|TRBD1|TRBV5-1|TRBJ1-3
CASSLVEGASGNTIYF
>15|.|TRBV7-9|TRBJ2-7
CASSFQNGGGNEQYF
>13|TRBD1|TRBV20-1|TRBJ1-1
CSGTQGARTEAFF
>12|.|TRBV29-1|.
CSGRRGLLEQYF
>17|.|TRBV2|TRBJ2-7
CASSDPLVGQNSYEQYF
>14|.|TRBV12-3/TRBV12-4|TRBJ1-6
CASSPQGGNSPLHF